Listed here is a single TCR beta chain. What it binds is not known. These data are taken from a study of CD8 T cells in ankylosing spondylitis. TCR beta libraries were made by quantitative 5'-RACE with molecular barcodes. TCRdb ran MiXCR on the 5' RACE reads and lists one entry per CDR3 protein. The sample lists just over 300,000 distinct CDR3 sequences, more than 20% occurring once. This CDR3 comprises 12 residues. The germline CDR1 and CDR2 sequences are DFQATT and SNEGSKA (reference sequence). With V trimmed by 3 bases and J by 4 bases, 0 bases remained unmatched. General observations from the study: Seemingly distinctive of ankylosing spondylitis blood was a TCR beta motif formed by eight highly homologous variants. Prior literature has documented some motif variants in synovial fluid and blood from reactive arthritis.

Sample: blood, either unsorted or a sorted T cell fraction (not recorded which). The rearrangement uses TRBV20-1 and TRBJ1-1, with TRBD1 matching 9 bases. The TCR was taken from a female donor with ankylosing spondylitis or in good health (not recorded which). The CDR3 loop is CSARTGGTEAFF. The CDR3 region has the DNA TGCAGTGCTAGGACAGGGGGCACTGAAGCTTTCTTT.